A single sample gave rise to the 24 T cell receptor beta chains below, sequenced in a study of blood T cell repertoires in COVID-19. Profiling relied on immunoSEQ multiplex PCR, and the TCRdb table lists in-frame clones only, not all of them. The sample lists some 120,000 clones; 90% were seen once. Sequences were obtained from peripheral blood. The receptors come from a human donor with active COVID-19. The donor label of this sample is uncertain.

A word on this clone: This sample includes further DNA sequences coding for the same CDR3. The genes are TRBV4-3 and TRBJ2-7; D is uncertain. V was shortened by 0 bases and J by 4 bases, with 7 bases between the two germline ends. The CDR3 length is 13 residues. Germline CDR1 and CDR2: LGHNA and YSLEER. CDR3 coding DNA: TGCGCCAGCAGCCAAGATTCCGGGTACGAGCAGTACTTC. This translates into CASSQDSGYEQYF.

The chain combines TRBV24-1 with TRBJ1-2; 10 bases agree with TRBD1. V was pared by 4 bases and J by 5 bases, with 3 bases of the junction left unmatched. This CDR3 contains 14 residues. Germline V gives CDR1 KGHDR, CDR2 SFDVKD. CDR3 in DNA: TGTGCCACCAGTGAGCGGGACAGGGGATATGGCTACACCTTC. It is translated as CATSERDRGYGYTF.

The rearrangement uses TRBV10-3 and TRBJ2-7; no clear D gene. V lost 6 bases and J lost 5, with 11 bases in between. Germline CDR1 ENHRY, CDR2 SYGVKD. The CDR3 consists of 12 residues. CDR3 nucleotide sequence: TGTGCCATCAGAGACTTGGGTGACGAGCAGTACTTC. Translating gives CAIRDLGDEQYF.

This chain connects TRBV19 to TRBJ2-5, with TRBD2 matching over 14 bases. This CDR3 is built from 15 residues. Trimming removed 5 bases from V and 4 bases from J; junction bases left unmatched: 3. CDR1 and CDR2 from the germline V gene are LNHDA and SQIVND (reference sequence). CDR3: CASSPGLAGAETQYF. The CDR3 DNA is TGTGCCAGTAGTCCGGGACTAGCGGGGGCAGAGACCCAGTACTTC.

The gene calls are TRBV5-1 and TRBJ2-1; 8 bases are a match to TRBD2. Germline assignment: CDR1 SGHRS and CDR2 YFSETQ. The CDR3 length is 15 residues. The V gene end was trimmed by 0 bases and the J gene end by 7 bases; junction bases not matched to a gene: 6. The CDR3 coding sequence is TGCGCCAGCAGCTTGGGCGGGGGGCCTGGGAATGAGCAGTTCTTC. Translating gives CASSLGGGPGNEQFF.

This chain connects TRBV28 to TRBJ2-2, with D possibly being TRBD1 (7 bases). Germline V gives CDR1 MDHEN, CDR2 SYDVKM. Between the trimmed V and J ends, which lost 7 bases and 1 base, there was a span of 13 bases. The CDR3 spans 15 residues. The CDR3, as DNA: TGTGCCAGCACCCAGCAGGGGGGGAACACCGGGGAGCTGTTTTTT. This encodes CASTQQGGNTGELFF.

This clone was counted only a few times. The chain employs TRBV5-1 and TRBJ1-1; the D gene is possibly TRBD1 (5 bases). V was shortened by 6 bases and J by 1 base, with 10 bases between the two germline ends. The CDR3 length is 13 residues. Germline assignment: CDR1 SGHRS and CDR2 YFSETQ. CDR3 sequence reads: CASKKTGNTEAFF. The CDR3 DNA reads TGCGCCAGCAAGAAAACAGGGAACACTGAAGCTTTCTTT.

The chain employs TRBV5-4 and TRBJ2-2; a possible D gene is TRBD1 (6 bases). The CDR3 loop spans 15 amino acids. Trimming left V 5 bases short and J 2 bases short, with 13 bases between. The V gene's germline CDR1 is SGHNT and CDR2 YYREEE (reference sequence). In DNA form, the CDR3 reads TGTGCCAGCAGGGCCGGGACAACAAACACCGGGGAGCTGTTTTTT. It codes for CASRAGTTNTGELFF.

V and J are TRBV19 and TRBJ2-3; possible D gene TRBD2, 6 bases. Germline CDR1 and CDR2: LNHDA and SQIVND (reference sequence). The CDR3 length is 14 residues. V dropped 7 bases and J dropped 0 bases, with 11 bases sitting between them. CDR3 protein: CASKEGTSTDTQYF. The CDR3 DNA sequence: TGTGCCAGTAAGGAGGGAACGAGCACAGATACGCAGTATTTT.

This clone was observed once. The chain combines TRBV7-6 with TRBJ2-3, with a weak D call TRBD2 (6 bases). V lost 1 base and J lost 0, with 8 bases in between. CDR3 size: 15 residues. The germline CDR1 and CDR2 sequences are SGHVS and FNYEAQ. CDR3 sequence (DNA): TGTGCCAGCAGCTTAGGGGGGGTGAGCACAGATACGCAGTATTTT. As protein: CASSLGGVSTDTQYF.

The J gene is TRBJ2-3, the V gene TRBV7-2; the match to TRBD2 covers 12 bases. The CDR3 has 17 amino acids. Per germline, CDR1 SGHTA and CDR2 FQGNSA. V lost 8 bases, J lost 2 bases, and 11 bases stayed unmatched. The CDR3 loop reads CASGPGGLAGLTDTQYF. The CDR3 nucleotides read TGTGCCAGCGGGCCGGGGGGACTAGCGGGCCTCACAGATACGCAGTATTTT.

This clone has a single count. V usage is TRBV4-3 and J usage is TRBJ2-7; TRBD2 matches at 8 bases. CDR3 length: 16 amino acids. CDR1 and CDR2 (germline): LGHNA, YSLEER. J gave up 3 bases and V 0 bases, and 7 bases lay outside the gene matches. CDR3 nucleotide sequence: TGCGCCAGCAGCCAAGATACGTCCCGGGGGGGCTACGAGCAGTACTTC. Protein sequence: CASSQDTSRGGYEQYF.

The DNA for the CDR3 is TGTGCCAGCAGTTACGGCTGGAGGGGACTCCTTCAAGAGACCCAGTACTTC. It specifies CASSYGWRGLLQETQYF. The rearrangement joins TRBV6-8 to TRBJ2-5; D may be TRBD2 (6 bases). V lost 2 bases and J lost 2, with 18 bases in between. CDR1 and CDR2 (germline): MNHGY, SAAAGT. The CDR3 contains 17 residues.

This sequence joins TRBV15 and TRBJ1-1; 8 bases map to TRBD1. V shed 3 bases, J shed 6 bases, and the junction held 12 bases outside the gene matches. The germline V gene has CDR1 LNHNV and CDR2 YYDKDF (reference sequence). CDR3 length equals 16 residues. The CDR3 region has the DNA TGTGCCACCAGCAGGGGCAGGGGGCAGAGTCGGGCTGAAGCTTTCTTT. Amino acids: CATSRGRGQSRAEAFF.

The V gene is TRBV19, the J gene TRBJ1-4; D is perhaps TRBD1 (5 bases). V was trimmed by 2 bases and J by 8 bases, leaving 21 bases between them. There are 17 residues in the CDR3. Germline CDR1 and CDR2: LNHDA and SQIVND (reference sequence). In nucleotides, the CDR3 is TGTGCCAGTAGTATAATTCCCGGCGGGGCGACGAGGGAAAAACTGTTTTTT. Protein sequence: CASSIIPGGATREKLFF. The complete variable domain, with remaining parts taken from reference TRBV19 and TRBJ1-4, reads DGGITQSPKYLFRKEGQNVTLSCEQNLNHDAMYWYRQDPGQGLRLIYYSQIVNDFQKGDIAEGYSVSREKKESFPLTVTSAQKNPTAFYLCASSIIPGGATREKLFFGSGTQLSVL.

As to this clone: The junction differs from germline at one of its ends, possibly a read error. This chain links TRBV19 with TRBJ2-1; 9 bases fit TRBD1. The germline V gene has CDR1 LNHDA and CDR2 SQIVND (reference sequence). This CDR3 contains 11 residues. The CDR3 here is CASSGQGRSVF. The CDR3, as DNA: TGTGCCAGTAGCGGACAGGGGAGGTCGGTCTTC.

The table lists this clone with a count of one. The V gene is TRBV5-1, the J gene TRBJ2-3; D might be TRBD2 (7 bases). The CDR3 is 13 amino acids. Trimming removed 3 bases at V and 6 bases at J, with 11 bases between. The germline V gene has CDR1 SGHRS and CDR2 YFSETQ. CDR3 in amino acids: CASSWGRGDTQYF. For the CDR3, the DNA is TGCGCCAGCAGCTGGGGGCGGGGGGATACGCAGTATTTT. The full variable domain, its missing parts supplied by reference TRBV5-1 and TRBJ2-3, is KAGVTQTPRYLIKTRGQQVTLSCSPISGHRSVSWYQQTPGQGLQFLFEYFSETQRNKGNFPGRFSGRQFSNSRSEMNVSTLELGDSALYLCASSWGRGDTQYFGPGTRLTVL.

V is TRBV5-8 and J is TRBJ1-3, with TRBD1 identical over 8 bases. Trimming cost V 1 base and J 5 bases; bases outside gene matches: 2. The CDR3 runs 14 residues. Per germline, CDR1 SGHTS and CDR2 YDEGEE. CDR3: CASSLTGGRNTIYF. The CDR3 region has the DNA TGTGCCAGCAGCTTGACAGGGGGACGAAACACCATATATTTT.

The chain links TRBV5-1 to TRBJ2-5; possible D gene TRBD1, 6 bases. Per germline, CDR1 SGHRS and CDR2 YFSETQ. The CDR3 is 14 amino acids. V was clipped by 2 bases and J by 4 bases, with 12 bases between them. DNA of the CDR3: TGCGCCAGCAGCTTTCAGGGGCTCCGAGAGACCCAGTACTTC. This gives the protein CASSFQGLRETQYF.

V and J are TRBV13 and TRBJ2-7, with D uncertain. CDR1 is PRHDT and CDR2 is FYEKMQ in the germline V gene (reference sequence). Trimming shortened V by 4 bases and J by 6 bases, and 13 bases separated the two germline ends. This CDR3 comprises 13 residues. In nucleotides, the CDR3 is TGTGCCAGCAGCTCCCGCACCGGTCTCGAGCAGTACTTC. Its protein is CASSSRTGLEQYF.

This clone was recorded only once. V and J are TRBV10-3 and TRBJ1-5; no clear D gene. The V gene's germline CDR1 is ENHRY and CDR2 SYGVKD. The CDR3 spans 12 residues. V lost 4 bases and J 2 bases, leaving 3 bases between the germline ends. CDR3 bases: TGTGCCATCAGTGGAGGCAATCAGCCCCAGCATTTT. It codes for CAISGGNQPQHF.

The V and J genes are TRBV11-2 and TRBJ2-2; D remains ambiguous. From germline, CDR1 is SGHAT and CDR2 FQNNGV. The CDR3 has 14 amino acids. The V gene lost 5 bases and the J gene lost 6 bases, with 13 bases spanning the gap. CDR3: CASSPGLEAGELFF. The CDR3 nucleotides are TGTGCCAGCAGCCCCGGCCTTGAGGCCGGGGAGCTGTTTTTT.

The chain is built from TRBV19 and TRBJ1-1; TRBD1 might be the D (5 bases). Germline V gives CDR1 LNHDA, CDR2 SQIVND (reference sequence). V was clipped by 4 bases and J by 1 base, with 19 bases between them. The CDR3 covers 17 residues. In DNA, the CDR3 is TGTGCCAGTAGTACCCGGCAGGGTCGGCAAGCGAACACTGAAGCTTTCTTT. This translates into CASSTRQGRQANTEAFF.

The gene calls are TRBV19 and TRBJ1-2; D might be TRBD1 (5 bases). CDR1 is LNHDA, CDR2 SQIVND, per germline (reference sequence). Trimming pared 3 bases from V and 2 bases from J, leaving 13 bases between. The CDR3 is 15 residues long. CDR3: CASSMSYRRNYGYTF. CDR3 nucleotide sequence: TGTGCCAGTAGTATGTCTTACAGGAGAAACTATGGCTACACCTTC.